Detailed here is one T cell receptor beta chain. Its antigen is undetermined. The CDR3 extends over 14 amino acids. The ends were cut back, 4 bases at V and 5 bases at J, with 16 bases in the middle. Germline values: CDR1 SGDLS, CDR2 YYNGEE. Every sample yielded at least 6.5 million isolated PBMCs. The second PCR ran roughly 6 to 12 cycles with a sample-barcoded 5' primer and J-beta primers. A single record per CDR3 protein comes from TCRdb applying MiXCR to the 5' RACE reads. The sample includes about 680,000 distinct CDR3 sequences, around 48% seen only once; the top ten take roughly a third. This specimen comes from a study of blood T cells in healthy people across ages. The study, taken as a whole, reports: No conclusive comparison of naive versus antigen-experienced cells was possible with unsorted PBMCs.

Sequencing was carried out using blood. This receptor was taken from a woman aged 55-69 years in good health. The J gene is TRBJ2-7, the V gene TRBV9; no reliable D call. This chain's CDR3 is CASSLHPLLDEQYF. CDR3 nucleotide sequence: TGTGCCAGCAGCCTTCACCCGCTTTTGGACGAGCAGTACTTC.